This T cell receptor beta chain was retrieved from a study of cytomegalovirus exposure and HLA in healthy donors. Study-wide background: Ancestry clustering placed around 80% of 350 to 500 genotyped donors in the Caucasian-associated cluster.

Concerning this clone itself: No antigen is known for it.

General study results and limits: Earlier analysis found most TCR beta V segments productive about 90% or about 30% of the time. Diagnosis of cytomegalovirus status made by the classifier reportedly showed high specificity and sensitivity.

Use of 60 Vbeta and 13 Jbeta primers characterized the PCR. Profiled with immunoSEQ multiplex PCR; TCRdb holds only in-frame clones, not every one. Its listing shows about 190,000 clones. Material: PBMCs. The receptor was derived from a man aged 25-45 years in good health and CMV-seronegative.

The CDR3, as DNA: TGTGCCAGCAGACTTCGGAGTAGAGGCACAGATACGCAGTATTTT. Its protein is CASRLRSRGTDTQYF. V usage is TRBV11-2 and J usage is TRBJ2-3, with D hard to call. V was clipped by 6 bases and J by 1 base, with 14 bases between them. Germline loops: CDR1 SGHAT, CDR2 FQNNGV. The CDR3 covers 15 residues. The complete variable domain, with remaining parts taken from reference TRBV11-2 and TRBJ2-3, reads EAGVAQSPRYKIIEKRQSVAFWCNPISGHATLYWYQQILGQGPKLLIQFQNNGVVDDSQLPKDRFSAERLKGVDSTLKIQPAKLEDSAVYLCASRLRSRGTDTQYFGPGTRLTVL.